Listed below are T cell receptor beta chains from one sample, sequenced in a study of blood T cell repertoires in COVID-19. Here immunoSEQ multiplex PCR was the method, and the copy in TCRdb shows in-frame clones only, minus some. The table lists about 270,000 clones, 70% to 90% of them singletons. Sequenced sample: PBMCs or T cells enriched from blood (not recorded which). These receptors originate from a woman aged 25 to 45 who had recovered from COVID-19. CDR3s leave out the opening cysteine and the closing phenylalanine or tryptophan. Each record gives: V gene, J gene, CDR3 protein.

TRBV9	TRBJ2-6	ASSVVLSGANVLT
TRBV11-2	TRBJ1-1	ASSDYPGQGAF
TRBV7-3	TRBJ2-3	ASSRGVALTDTQY
TRBV30	TRBJ2-1	AWTKGGGAYNEQF
TRBV5-1	TRBJ2-3	ASSLVGGRSTDTQY
TRBV6-4	TRBJ2-3	ASSESASGSSTDTQY
TRBV27	TRBJ2-7	ASSPHREFYEQY
TRBV6-5	TRBJ2-6	ASSSANVLT
TRBV7-8	TRBJ1-2	ASSPKDSLPYGYT
TRBV5-1	TRBJ1-1	ASSLAGQGRTEAF
TRBV6-5	TRBJ1-2	ASTTTGPSYGYT
TRBV6-1	TRBJ1-6	ASSEERGPANSPLH
TRBV9	TRBJ1-5	ASSVEGDYQPQH
TRBV9	TRBJ1-6	ASSVKGDHSPLH
TRBV4-2	TRBJ2-1	ASSQERGGRQLYNEQF
TRBV5-6	TRBJ2-7	ASSLGPAGYEQY
TRBV30	TRBJ1-2	AWRPFGTARNGYT
TRBV15	TRBJ2-3	ATSRDLGGYTQY
TRBV19	TRBJ1-5	ASRHRGSLWQPQH
TRBV4-1	TRBJ1-2	ASSHLTGDGGYT
TRBV4-1	TRBJ1-2	ASSQPQVGGGYT
TRBV2	TRBJ2-7	ASSEGSRSYGQY
TRBV9	TRBJ1-3	ASSVVDFQDSGNTIY
TRBV27	TRBJ2-1	ASSWTVAYSYNEQF
TRBV5-6	TRBJ1-6	ASRDRGSGGANSPLH
TRBV29-1	TRBJ1-2	SVRTGGFGYT
TRBV7-9	TRBJ1-3	ASRPTGGGNTIY
TRBV9	TRBJ2-2	ASSVDGGKFGGELF
TRBV19	TRBJ1-5	ATTDSSNQPQH
TRBV29-1	TRBJ2-7	SVLGQSEAEQY
TRBV27	TRBJ1-6	ASSSYPPGGGNSPLH
TRBV7-3	TRBJ2-3	ASSLRGRSTDTQY
TRBV3-1/TRBV3-2	TRBJ2-7	ASSPGTHYEQY
TRBV5-5	TRBJ1-1	ASSLSGGLNTEAF
TRBV10-1	TRBJ2-1	ASSVRETGATQCGEQF
TRBV19	TRBJ2-3	ASSIPRGPTKLNAVQRDTQY
TRBV2	TRBJ2-3	ASLLRGYTDTQY
TRBV24-1	TRBJ2-4	ATRSTGSTKNIQY
TRBV2	TRBJ1-5	ASSGGTGDSNQPQH